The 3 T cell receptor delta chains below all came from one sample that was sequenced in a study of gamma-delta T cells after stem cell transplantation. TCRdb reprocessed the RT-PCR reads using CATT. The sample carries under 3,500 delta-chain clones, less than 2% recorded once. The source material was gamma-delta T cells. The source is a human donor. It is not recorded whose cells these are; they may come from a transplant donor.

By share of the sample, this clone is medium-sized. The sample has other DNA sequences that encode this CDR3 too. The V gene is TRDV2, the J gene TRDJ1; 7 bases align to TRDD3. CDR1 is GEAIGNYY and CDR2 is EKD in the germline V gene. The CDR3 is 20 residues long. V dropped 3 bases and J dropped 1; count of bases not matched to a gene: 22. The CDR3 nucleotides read TGTGCCTGTGACTCTTCCATTGGCCCGCTTTACTGGGGAGGCACCGATAAACTCATCTTT. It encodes CACDSSIGPLYWGGTDKLIF.

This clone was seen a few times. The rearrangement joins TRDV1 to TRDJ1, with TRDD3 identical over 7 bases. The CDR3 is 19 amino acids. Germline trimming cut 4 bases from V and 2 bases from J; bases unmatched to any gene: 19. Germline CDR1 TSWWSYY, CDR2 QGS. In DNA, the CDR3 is TGTGCTCTTGGGGGGCTAGCCCCGGGTATGGATACGGGGACCGATAAACTCATCTTT. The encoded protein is CALGGLAPGMDTGTDKLIF.

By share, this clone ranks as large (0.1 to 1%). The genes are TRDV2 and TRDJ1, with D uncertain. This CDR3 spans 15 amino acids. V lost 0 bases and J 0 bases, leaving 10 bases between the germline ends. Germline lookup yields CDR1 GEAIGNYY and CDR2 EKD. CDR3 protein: CACDTVGMYTDKLIF. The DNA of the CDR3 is TGTGCCTGTGACACCGTTGGTATGTACACCGATAAACTCATCTTT.